What follows are 11 T cell receptor beta chains derived from one specimen sequenced in a study of T-cell reconstitution after alpha-beta-depleted transplantation in children. Preparing the TCRbeta library involved the use of unique molecular identifiers. MiXCR, run by TCRdb on the PCR reads, gives a single entry per CDR3 protein. This sample carries approximately 85,000 distinct CDR3 sequences, roughly a sixth of them seen once, and the ten largest clones take roughly a fifth. This specimen consisted of PBMCs, mostly from graft donor cells, obtained 180 days after TCRalphabeta/CD19-depleted stem cell transplant. The receptors were gathered from a male patient aged 2-15 years who had a stem cell transplant for acute lymphoblastic leukemia, so the T cells may come from the graft donor.

The chain combines TRBV5-1 with TRBJ2-7, with D perhaps matching TRBD1 or TRBD2 (5 bases each). The CDR3 sequence is 16 residues long. The V end lost 1 base, the J end lost 3 bases, and 17 bases lay between the germline ends. Germline CDR1 is SGHRS and CDR2 is YFSETQ. The DNA of the CDR3 is TGCGCCAGCAGCTTGCCCATGAGGGGAAATCACTACGAGCAGTACTTC. This translates into CASSLPMRGNHYEQYF.

In this sample, this clonotype turned up a few times. The gene calls are TRBV28 and TRBJ2-3; the D gene is possibly TRBD1 (5 bases). The V end lost 3 bases, the J end lost 5 bases, and 15 bases lay between the germline ends. The CDR3 runs to 15 residues. The germline CDR1 and CDR2 sequences are MDHEN and SYDVKM. In DNA, the CDR3 is TGTGCCAGCAGTTTGGACACAGGATGGGAAGATACGCAGTATTTT. Protein product: CASSLDTGWEDTQYF.

This clonotype was seen a handful of times. The CDR3 sequence: CAVWTVATGEQYF. CDR3 in DNA: TGTGCCGTCTGGACAGTGGCGACGGGAGAGCAGTACTTC. This chain joins TRBV27 and TRBJ2-7; possible D gene TRBD1, 6 bases. Trimming shortened V by 11 bases and J by 7 bases, and 21 bases separated the two germline ends. The CDR3 runs 13 residues. The V gene's germline CDR1 is MNHEY and CDR2 SMNVEV (reference sequence).

The genes are TRBV5-1 and TRBJ1-1; no definite D call. Looked up from germline, CDR1 is SGHRS and CDR2 is YFSETQ. This CDR3 contains 11 residues. Trimming shortened V by 3 bases and J by 7 bases, and 7 bases separated the two germline ends. CDR3 DNA sequence: TGCGCCAGCAGCTATGAGGGTGAAGCTTTCTTT. Its protein is CASSYEGEAFF.

This clonotype was detected only a few times. The chain is built from TRBV12-3 or TRBV12-4 and TRBJ2-7; D is unresolved. V lost 5 bases and J 0 bases, leaving 8 bases between the germline ends. CDR3 length equals 13 residues. The CDR3 loop is CASSTGHSYEQYF. The CDR3 DNA follows: TGTGCCAGCAGTACGGGTCACTCCTACGAGCAGTACTTC.

Many counts were recorded for this clonotype. The chain is built from TRBV4-2 and TRBJ1-1, with D possibly being TRBD1 (6 bases). Germline CDR1 is LGHNA and CDR2 is YNFKEQ. V lost 4 bases to trimming and J lost 6 bases, with 18 bases between them. The CDR3 totals 15 residues. CDR3 sequence: CASSPLGQGQSEAFF. The CDR3 DNA reads TGTGCCAGCAGCCCGTTGGGCCAGGGACAATCTGAAGCTTTCTTT.

This clonotype was observed once. The chain couples TRBV10-2 to TRBJ2-1; D is possibly TRBD1 (6 bases). Per the germline V gene, CDR1 is WSHSY and CDR2 is SAAADI. The CDR3 has 16 amino acids. Trimming took off 6 bases at V and 0 bases at J, with 15 bases between the two ends. The CDR3 here is CASRNLGGISYNEQFF. In nucleotides, the CDR3 is TGCGCCAGCAGGAACCTAGGGGGAATCTCCTACAATGAGCAGTTCTTC.

This chain joins TRBV3-1 and TRBJ2-1; D perhaps matches TRBD2 (6 bases). The CDR3 loop spans 13 amino acids. V was shortened by 4 bases and J by 5 bases, with 9 bases between the two germline ends. Germline values: CDR1 LGHDT, CDR2 YNNKEL (reference sequence). This CDR3 is CASSPGTHNEQFF. DNA for the CDR3: TGTGCCAGCAGCCCAGGGACTCACAATGAGCAGTTCTTC.

This clonotype was detected a few times. The chain recombines TRBV7-8 with TRBJ2-3, with a possible D match to TRBD2 (5 bases). V dropped 5 bases and J dropped 1 base, with 7 bases sitting between them. Germline V CDR1 and CDR2: SGHVS, FQNEAQ. The CDR3 contains 13 residues. CDR3 protein: CASSRGRTDTQYF. CDR3 in DNA: TGTGCCAGCAGCCGAGGGCGCACAGATACGCAGTATTTT.

There are a few counts of this clonotype. This sequence joins TRBV15 and TRBJ1-5, with D tentatively TRBD1 (5 bases). The CDR3 is 16 residues long. From germline, CDR1 is LNHNV and CDR2 YYDKDF (reference sequence). V was shortened by 5 bases and J by 0 bases, with 14 bases between the two germline ends. This CDR3 is CATSPQGGYSNQPQHF. The CDR3, as DNA: TGTGCCACCAGCCCTCAGGGAGGTTATAGCAATCAGCCCCAGCATTTT.

This clonotype was seen more than once but under ten times. The chain is built from TRBV5-5 and TRBJ2-7, with D tentatively TRBD1 (5 bases). V was cut by 5 bases and J by 5 bases, with 11 bases left in between. The CDR3 contains 12 residues. CDR1 SGHKS and CDR2 YYEKEE come from the germline V gene (reference sequence). CDR3 nucleotide sequence: TGTGCCAGCAGAAAGGGGTCCCACGAGCAGTACTTC. This codes for CASRKGSHEQYF.